The clone carrying this T cell receptor (beta chain) was observed once. What it binds is unknown. The sample belongs to a study of T cells after yellow fever vaccination. Study details: The fractions with low cell numbers were processed using SMART-Seq v4 Ultra Low Input.

This CDR3 has 16 amino acids. The V gene lost 2 bases and the J gene lost 7 bases, with 17 bases spanning the gap. The germline V gene encodes CDR1 SGHTA and CDR2 FQGNSA. For TCR, cDNA came from 5'RACE template switching, which added a universal primer site and UMIs. TCRdb used MiXCR to reprocess the 5' RACE reads, holding one entry per CDR3 protein. Of about 350,000 distinct CDR3 sequences detected, 8% to 9.5% appear once; the ten largest clones hold 17%. The study's findings and limits: The appearance of a small share of clonotypes in both CD4 and CD8 compartments was observed. Booster sampling recovered most clones from primary vaccination (approximately 97% CD4, approximately 90% CD8).

This chain uses TRBV7-2 with TRBJ2-2; tentatively, D is TRBD1 (5 bases). Sequencing used PBMCs, obtained roughly 46 days after the first yellow fever vaccination. This sequence originates from a man aged 18 to 30 who received the YFV17D yellow fever vaccine. The CDR3 DNA follows: TGTGCCAGCAGCTTATATGGGGTTTGGGGCGGCGGGGAGCTGTTTTTT. This translates into CASSLYGVWGGGELFF.